The 2 T cell receptor beta chains below all came from one sample that was sequenced in a study of shared clonotypes between healthy human individuals. Repertoires were generated with immunoSEQ multiplex PCR, while TCRdb's copy carries only in-frame clones and drops some. The sample contains some 360,000 clones, roughly 80% of which appear only once. The source material was memory CD4+ T cells sorted from blood. Subset reported: CD45RA-negative fraction. The source is a man aged 25-40 years in good health.

This clone was seen only a few times. This CDR3 is also generated by other DNA sequences in the sample. This chain uses TRBV18 with TRBJ1-5, with 11 positions matching TRBD1. Germline-derived CDR1 and CDR2 are KGHSH and LQKENI. V was pared by 3 bases and J by 7 bases, with 2 bases of the junction left unmatched. The CDR3 covers 14 residues. The CDR3 coding sequence is TGTGCCAGCTCACCGGGACAGGGGGTCCAGCCCCAGCATTTT. Translation gives CASSPGQGVQPQHF.

The V and J genes are TRBV7-8 and TRBJ1-2; the D is unclear. Germline CDR1 is SGHVS and CDR2 is FQNEAQ. V lost 2 bases and J 8 bases, leaving 12 bases between the germline ends. CDR3 size: 13 residues. The CDR3 region is CASSLRVELGYTF. CDR3 nucleotide sequence: TGTGCCAGCAGCTTAAGAGTAGAACTCGGCTACACCTTC.